The 21 T cell receptor beta chains below all came from one sample that was sequenced in a study of blood T cell repertoires in COVID-19. TCRdb keeps only in-frame clones here, not all; method: immunoSEQ multiplex PCR. The sample carries some 300,000 clones, about 90% recorded once. Input material: PBMCs or T cells enriched from blood (not recorded which). All receptors derive from a woman in her thirties who had recovered from COVID-19.

The V gene is TRBV10-3, the J gene TRBJ1-5; D unclear. CDR3 length equals 15 residues. V lost 5 bases to trimming and J lost 5 bases, with 16 bases between them. Germline V gene lookup returns CDR1 ENHRY and CDR2 SYGVKD. The CDR3 region has the DNA TGTGCCATCAGTCACGATAGGAGGGATGATCAGCCCCAGCATTTT. This encodes CAISHDRRDDQPQHF.

This chain connects TRBV2 to TRBJ2-5; 7 bases match TRBD1. Germline CDR1 and CDR2: SNHLY and FYNNEI. The V and J ends lost 1 base and 4 bases, in that order; junction bases with no gene match: 3. This CDR3 is 14 amino acids long. CDR3 sequence: CASSEGPGGETQYF. The CDR3 coding sequence is TGTGCCAGCAGTGAAGGCCCAGGGGGAGAGACCCAGTACTTC. Complete variable domain (other parts from reference TRBV2 and TRBJ2-5): EPEVTQTPSHQVTQMGQEVILRCVPISNHLYFYWYRQILGQKVEFLVSFYNNEISEKSEIFDDQFSVERPDGSNFTLKIRSTKLEDSAMYFCASSEGPGGETQYFGPGTRLLVL.

The V gene is TRBV7-9, the J gene TRBJ1-2; the match to TRBD1 covers 7 bases. The CDR3 is made up of 15 amino acids. Per the germline V gene, CDR1 is SEHNR and CDR2 is FQNEAQ (reference sequence). J gave up 0 bases and V 6 bases, and 7 bases lay outside the gene matches. The CDR3 loop reads CASRRQGPTNYGYTF. Written as DNA, the CDR3 is TGTGCCAGCAGACGACAGGGCCCTACTAACTATGGCTACACCTTC. Full variable domain (rest looked up from reference TRBV7-9 and TRBJ1-2): DTGVSQNPRHKITKRGQNVTFRCDPISEHNRLYWYRQTLGQGPEFLTYFQNEAQLEKSRLLSDRFSAERPKGSFSTLEIQRTEQGDSAMYLCASRRQGPTNYGYTFGSGTRLTVV.

The chain joins TRBV6-5 to TRBJ2-2, with D possibly TRBD2 on 5 matching bases. This CDR3 region has 16 residues. CDR1 and CDR2 from the germline V gene are MNHEY and SVGAGI. Trimming removed 0 bases at V and 4 bases at J, with 12 bases between. The CDR3 coding sequence is TGTGCCAGCAGTTACTCCTTGGGCGCGGGCACCGGGGAGCTGTTTTTT. Amino acid sequence: CASSYSLGAGTGELFF.

The chain joins TRBV30 to TRBJ2-7; 14 nucleotides align to TRBD2. Looked up from germline, CDR1 is GTSNPN and CDR2 is SVGIG (reference sequence). V gave up 7 bases and J gave up 5 bases; unmatched junction bases: 10. This CDR3 region has 15 residues. CDR3 sequence reads: CALTSGGARYDEQYF. As DNA, the CDR3 is TGTGCCTTGACTAGCGGGGGGGCCCGGTATGACGAGCAGTACTTC.

This rearrangement joins TRBV7-2 to TRBJ2-1; 8 nucleotides align to TRBD2. V lost 1 base, J lost 0 bases, and 5 bases stayed unmatched. The CDR3 has 17 residues. Germline values: CDR1 SGHTA, CDR2 FQGNSA. The CDR3 reads CASSLGGGGPSYNEQFF. In nucleotides, the CDR3 is TGTGCCAGCAGCTTAGGGGGCGGGGGGCCCTCCTACAATGAGCAGTTCTTC.

This chain joins TRBV27 and TRBJ2-7; possibly TRBD2 for D (6 bases). V dropped 3 bases and J dropped 5 bases, with 17 bases sitting between them. The CDR3 is made up of 15 amino acids. CDR1 is MNHEY and CDR2 is SMNVEV in the germline V gene (reference sequence). The CDR3 loop is CASSFGPRGYDEQYF. For the CDR3, the DNA is TGTGCCAGCAGTTTTGGGCCCCGGGGGTACGACGAGCAGTACTTC.

The rearrangement uses TRBV6-4 and TRBJ1-1; 8 positions match TRBD1. The trim removed 6 bases at V and 1 base at J, leaving 4 bases unmatched. CDR3 length: 14 amino acids. Germline values: CDR1 MRHNA, CDR2 SNTAGT. The CDR3 sequence: CASSTTGANTEAFF. The CDR3 bases are TGTGCCAGCAGCACGACAGGGGCGAACACTGAAGCTTTCTTT.

The V call is TRBV28, the J call TRBJ1-3, with TRBD1 matching 9 bases. The length of the CDR3 is 15 residues. Looked up from germline, CDR1 is MDHEN and CDR2 is SYDVKM. J lost 4 bases, V lost 2 bases, and 3 bases had no gene match. CDR3 protein: CASSLPTGGGNTIYF. For the CDR3, the DNA is TGTGCCAGCAGTTTACCCACAGGGGGCGGAAACACCATATATTTT.

This chain connects TRBV28 to TRBJ1-2, with 9 bases matching TRBD1. This CDR3 has 15 amino acids. Germline V gene data show CDR1 as MDHEN and CDR2 as SYDVKM. The V segment lost 5 bases and the J segment 7 bases; nucleotides outside the gene matches: 11. For the CDR3, the DNA is TGTGCCAGCAGTCAACCGGGACAGGGACTGTTTGGCTACACCTTC. Protein sequence: CASSQPGQGLFGYTF.

This clone came up a few times. The chain employs TRBV2 and TRBJ1-1; TRBD1 is a possible D gene (6 bases). CDR1 SNHLY and CDR2 FYNNEI come from the germline V gene. This CDR3 region has 14 residues. Trimming took 7 bases from V and 4 from J, leaving 16 bases between them. Here the CDR3 DNA reads TGTGCCAGCAACAGGGAGGGGCTCGCCACTGAAGCTTTCTTT. Amino acids: CASNREGLATEAFF.

J is TRBJ1-1 and V is TRBV11-2; 12 bases are a match to TRBD1. The V segment lost 5 bases and the J segment 1 base; nucleotides outside the gene matches: 8. Germline CDR1 reads SGHAT; CDR2 reads FQNNGV. The CDR3 covers 17 residues. CDR3: CASSPGQGAASNTEAFF. The CDR3 DNA follows: TGTGCCAGCAGCCCGGGACAGGGGGCGGCCTCGAACACTGAAGCTTTCTTT. Looking up the rest from reference TRBV11-2 and TRBJ1-1 gives the full variable domain: EAGVAQSPRYKIIEKRQSVAFWCNPISGHATLYWYQQILGQGPKLLIQFQNNGVVDDSQLPKDRFSAERLKGVDSTLKIQPAKLEDSAVYLCASSPGQGAASNTEAFFGQGTRLTVV.

The chain carries TRBV6-2 or TRBV6-3 and TRBJ2-3; TRBD2 agrees at 12 bases. The length of the CDR3 is 16 residues. V lost 4 bases, J lost 1 base, and 3 bases stayed unmatched. Germline CDR1 MNHEY, CDR2 SVGEGT. CDR3 sequence reads: CASSSRTSGGTDTQYF. The CDR3 DNA is TGTGCCAGCAGTTCCCGGACTAGCGGGGGCACAGATACGCAGTATTTT.

CDR3 in DNA: TGCAGCGCAATTGGGACAGATAACTATGGCTACACCTTC. Translation gives CSAIGTDNYGYTF. The chain carries TRBV29-1 and TRBJ1-2; 7 nucleotides align to TRBD1. The CDR3 has 13 residues. Germline lookup yields CDR1 SQVTM and CDR2 ANQGSEA. V gave up 7 bases and J gave up 1 base; unmatched junction bases: 6.

This clone was detected a few times. The gene calls are TRBV20-1 and TRBJ1-2; D unresolved. The CDR3 contains 11 residues. Trimming pared 6 bases from V and 10 bases from J, leaving 15 bases between. The germline V gene has CDR1 DFQATT and CDR2 SNEGSKA (reference sequence). The CDR3 nucleotides read TGCAGTGCCGACGGGGTCGGCGACTACACCTTC. It translates to CSADGVGDYTF.

This clone was observed a handful of times. This sample includes further DNA sequences coding for the same CDR3. The V gene is TRBV5-1, the J gene TRBJ1-6; TRBD1 agrees at 8 bases. The trim removed 0 bases at V and 7 bases at J, leaving 0 bases unmatched. The germline gives CDR1 SGHRS, CDR2 YFSETQ. This CDR3 comprises 14 residues. The CDR3 here is CASSLGQGNSPLHF. CDR3 DNA: TGCGCCAGCAGCTTGGGACAGGGGAATTCACCCCTCCACTTT.

This clone showed up just once. The rearrangement joins TRBV5-1 to TRBJ2-1; TRBD2 matches at 12 bases. Germline V gene sequence: CDR1 SGHRS, CDR2 YFSETQ. Trimming removed 0 bases from V and 4 bases from J; junction bases left unmatched: 2. The CDR3 runs to 16 residues. CDR3 DNA sequence: TGCGCCAGCAGCTTGGCTAGCGGGGGGGCTTACAATGAGCAGTTCTTC. Translation gives CASSLASGGAYNEQFF.

CDR3 sequence (DNA): TGTGCCAGCAGTGAAGGGGGACTCATTGGGGAGAGCTACGAGCAGTACTTC. It yields the protein CASSEGGLIGESYEQYF. This chain uses TRBV6-1 with TRBJ2-7; D is possibly TRBD2 (6 bases). This CDR3 spans 17 amino acids. Trimming cost V 1 base and J 3 bases, with 19 bases left between them. Per germline, CDR1 MNHNS and CDR2 SASEGT.

This clone was observed once. The rearrangement joins TRBV7-8 to TRBJ2-5, with 9 bases that match TRBD2. Germline CDR1 and CDR2: SGHVS and FQNEAQ. J was trimmed by 5 bases and V by 1 base; bases with no gene match: 14. The CDR3 has 18 residues. Here the CDR3 reads CASSLGAVLAGWTETQYF. The CDR3 DNA is TGTGCCAGCAGCTTAGGGGCAGTCCTAGCGGGGTGGACGGAGACCCAGTACTTC. The full variable domain, with the rest looked up from reference TRBV7-8 and TRBJ2-5, is GAGVSQSPRYKVAKRGQDVALRCDPISGHVSLFWYQQALGQGPEFLTYFQNEAQLDKSGLPSDRFFAERPEGSVSTLKIQRTQQEDSAVYLCASSLGAVLAGWTETQYFGPGTRLLVL.

V is TRBV3-1 (or the pseudogene TRBV3-2) and J is TRBJ1-1; D is uncertain. CDR3 length: 14 amino acids. The ends were cut back, 5 bases at V and 1 base at J, with 11 bases in the middle. Germline-derived CDR1 and CDR2 are LGHDT and YNNKEL (reference sequence). CDR3 in amino acids: CASSERRKNTEAFF. The CDR3 DNA follows: TGTGCCAGCAGCGAAAGGCGGAAGAACACTGAAGCTTTCTTT.

V is TRBV10-1 and J is TRBJ2-1; D ambiguous. CDR3 length: 13 residues. CDR1 WNHNN and CDR2 SYGVQD come from the germline V gene (reference sequence). V lost 5 bases and J 7 bases, leaving 12 bases between the germline ends. CDR3 sequence (DNA): TGCGCCAGCAGTCTCCATTCCAGGAATGAGCAGTTCTTC. As protein: CASSLHSRNEQFF.